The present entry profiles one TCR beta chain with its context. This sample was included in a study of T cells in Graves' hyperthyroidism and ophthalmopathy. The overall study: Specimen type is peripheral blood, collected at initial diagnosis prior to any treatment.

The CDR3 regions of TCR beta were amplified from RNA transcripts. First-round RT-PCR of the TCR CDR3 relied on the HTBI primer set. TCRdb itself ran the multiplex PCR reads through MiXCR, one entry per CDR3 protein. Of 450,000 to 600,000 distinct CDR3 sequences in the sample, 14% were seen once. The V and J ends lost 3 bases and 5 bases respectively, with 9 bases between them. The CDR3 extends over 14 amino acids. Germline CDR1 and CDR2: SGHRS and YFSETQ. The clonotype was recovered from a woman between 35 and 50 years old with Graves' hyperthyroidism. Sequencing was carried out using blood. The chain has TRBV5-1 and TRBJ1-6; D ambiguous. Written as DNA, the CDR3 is TGCGCCAGCAGCTCGACCGAGAATAATTCACCCCTCCACTTT. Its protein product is CASSSTENNSPLHF.